This T cell receptor (beta chain) stems from a study of cytotoxic CD8 clonotypes in ibrutinib-treated CLL (dated by TCRdb to the early 2020s). Concerning the study at large: The cohort included around 16 treatment-naive and about a dozen relapsed/refractory patients; some 18 were IGHV unmutated. Responses were partial in roughly 24 patients and complete in 2; after median around 66 months follow-up, some 14 stayed in remission and approximately 12 progressed. The response samples were drawn at a median of roughly twelve months into treatment, with a range of roughly 6 to 40 months. An average of about 250,000 productive templates and tens of thousands of productive rearrangements was obtained per sample. Of the 90 or so participants in the trial, 25 to 30 had longitudinal samples available. Cryopreserved peripheral blood mononuclear cells were collected before treatment, at response, and at either disease progression or sustained remission. Every sample from remission and from progressive disease was obtained while the patients were still on ibrutinib.

In the germline V gene (reference sequence), CDR1 corresponds to SGHAT and CDR2 to FQDESV. The CDR3 covers 13 residues, taking in both the cysteine and the phenylalanine. The read is trimmed to its CDR3 DNA, 39 bases read in frame from base 1. V is cut by 2 bases and J by 1 base, and the space between the germline ends is 5 bases. Explained via the paper, the time point label denotes: 12 months on ibrutinib. Roughly 1.8 micrograms of genomic DNA were extracted from cryopreserved PBMCs for TCR beta library preparation. High-throughput TCR beta sequencing was performed on longitudinal blood samples from CLL patients receiving ibrutinib monotherapy. The patients took part in an open-label, single-center phase 2 trial of ibrutinib monotherapy. What the work shows at the level of the full study, not this receptor alone: At baseline, clonality was higher than in age-matched healthy donors and showed a strong correlation with circulating CD8+ T-cell counts. Sustained-remission and progressing patients did not have matched sampling times, and lymph node repertoires were not examined. Public clonotypes were rare and either shrank or stayed stable during treatment, and the rise in clonality at ibrutinib response reflected expansion of private clonotypes. An increase in clonality was observed at ibrutinib response, with clonality remaining stable during sustained remission and falling back toward baseline at progression.

On a MiSeq, deep resolution sequencing aimed for a depth between 1 in 1 million and 1 in 200,000 T cells, with each clonotype covered approximately 9.8x on average. The immunoSEQ hsTCRB Kit was used to generate TCR beta libraries. The paper's processing steps were these. Data were analyzed with ImmunoSEQ Data Assistant and ImmunoSEQ Analyzer, with V, D and J genes assigned per IMGT definitions. Clonality was computed as one minus normalized Shannon entropy of productive rearrangement frequencies, ranging from 0 to 1. Only overrepresented clonotypes making up at least 0.05% of each patient's repertoire were included in the public clonotype analysis. Some twelve age-matched healthy donor repertoires from immuneACCESS were used as controls for clonality. TCRdb obtained this table from immuneACCESS and retained in-frame rearrangements with V and J assigned. These tables miss some clones; where compared with another copy, unresolved V genes account for less than half of the shortfall, and the remainder is unexplained. The V and J calls and clone size come from that table; D and trimming were worked out from the DNA. The sample yields some 200,000 clones; more than 75% were counted once. The ten largest clones add up to approximately 10% of the sample.

As concerns this clone: It lacks a known antigen. No much larger clone is present one base from it, and per-base qualities are unavailable.

Here the chain combines TRBV11-1 and TRBJ2-5; no D segment can be confidently identified. The TCR sequence derives from a human donor with chronic lymphocytic leukemia. The input for sequencing was PBMCs, taken after 12 months of ibrutinib treatment. CDR3 sequence: CASSLLRQETQYF. The DNA sequence follows: TGTGCCAGCAGCTTACTCCGCCAAGAGACCCAGTACTTC.